This T cell receptor (beta chain) originates from a study of Ad26.COV2.S vaccination and SARS-CoV-2 variants. Germline CDR1 and CDR2: LNHDA and SQIVND (reference sequence). CDR3 length equals 14 residues. Trimming pared 0 bases from V and 4 bases from J, leaving 7 bases between. TCRdb's table, derived via immunoSEQ multiplex PCR, lists solely in-frame clones and lacks some. Here the sample spans about 400,000 clones, around nine tenths being singletons. This sample's treatment: about 20 received Ad26.COV2.S at low or high dose, single or two shots; 5 received placebo; per-sample allocation not given. All samples were drawn on day 63, counting from the first vaccine or placebo injection.

This clonotype originated in a person between 18 and 65 years old who received the Ad26.COV2.S COVID-19 vaccine or a placebo. This sample comprised peripheral blood, obtained in a trial of Ad26.COV2.S vaccine versus placebo. The chain couples TRBV19 to TRBJ1-5; D is uncertain. The CDR3 sequence is CASSIDATNQPQHF. The CDR3 nucleotides read TGTGCCAGTAGTATAGATGCGACAAATCAGCCCCAGCATTTT.